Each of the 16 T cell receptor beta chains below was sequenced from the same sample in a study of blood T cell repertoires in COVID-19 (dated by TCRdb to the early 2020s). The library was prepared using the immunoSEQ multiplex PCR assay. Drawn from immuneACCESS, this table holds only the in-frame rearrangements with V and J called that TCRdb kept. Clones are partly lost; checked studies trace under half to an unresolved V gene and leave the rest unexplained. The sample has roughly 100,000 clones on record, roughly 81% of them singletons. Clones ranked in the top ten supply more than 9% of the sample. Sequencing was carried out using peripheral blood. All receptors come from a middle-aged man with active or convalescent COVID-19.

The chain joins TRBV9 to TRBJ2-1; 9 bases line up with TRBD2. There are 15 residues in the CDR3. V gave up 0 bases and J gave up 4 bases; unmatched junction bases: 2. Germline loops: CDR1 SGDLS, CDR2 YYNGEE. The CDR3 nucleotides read TGTGCCAGCAGCGTAGGCGGGGGGGTGTACAATGAGCAGTTCTTC. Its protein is CASSVGGGVYNEQFF.

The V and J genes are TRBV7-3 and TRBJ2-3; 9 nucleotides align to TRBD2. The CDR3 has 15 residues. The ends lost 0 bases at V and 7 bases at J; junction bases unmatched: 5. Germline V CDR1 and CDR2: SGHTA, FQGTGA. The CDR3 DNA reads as TGTGCCAGCAGCTTAACCCTAGCGGGGTCATATACGCAGTATTTT. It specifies CASSLTLAGSYTQYF. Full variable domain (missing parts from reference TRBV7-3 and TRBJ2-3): GAGVSQTPSNKVTEKGKYVELRCDPISGHTALYWYRQSLGQGPEFLIYFQGTGAADDSGLPNDRFFAVRPEGSVSTLKIQRTERGDSAVYLCASSLTLAGSYTQYFGPGTRLTVL.

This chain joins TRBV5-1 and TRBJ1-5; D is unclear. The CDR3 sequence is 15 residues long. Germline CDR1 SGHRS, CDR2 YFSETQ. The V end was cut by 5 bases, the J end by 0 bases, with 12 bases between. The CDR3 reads CASRPDYNSNQPQHF. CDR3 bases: TGCGCCAGCAGACCAGACTATAATAGCAATCAGCCCCAGCATTTT. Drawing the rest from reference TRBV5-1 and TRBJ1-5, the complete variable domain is KAGVTQTPRYLIKTRGQQVTLSCSPISGHRSVSWYQQTPGQGLQFLFEYFSETQRNKGNFPGRFSGRQFSNSRSEMNVSTLELGDSALYLCASRPDYNSNQPQHFGDGTRLSIL.

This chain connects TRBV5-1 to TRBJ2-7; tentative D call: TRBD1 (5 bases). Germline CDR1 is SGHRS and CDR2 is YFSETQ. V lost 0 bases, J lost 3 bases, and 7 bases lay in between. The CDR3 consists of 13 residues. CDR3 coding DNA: TGCGCCAGCAGCTTGGGACAGCACTACGAGCAGTACTTC. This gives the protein CASSLGQHYEQYF.

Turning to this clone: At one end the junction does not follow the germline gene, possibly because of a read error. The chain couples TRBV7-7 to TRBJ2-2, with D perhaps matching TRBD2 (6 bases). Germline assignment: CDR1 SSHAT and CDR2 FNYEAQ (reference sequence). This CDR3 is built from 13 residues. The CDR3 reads CASSAEGTGELFF. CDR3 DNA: TGTGCTAGCAGCGCGGAGGGGACCGGGGAGCTGTTTTTT.

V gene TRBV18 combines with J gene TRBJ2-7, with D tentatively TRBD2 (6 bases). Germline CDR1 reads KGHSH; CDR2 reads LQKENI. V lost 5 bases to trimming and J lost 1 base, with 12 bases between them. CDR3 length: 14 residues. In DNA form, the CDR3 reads TGTGCCAGCTCAGCGGGGTTTATTTCCTACGAGCAGTACTTC. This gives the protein CASSAGFISYEQYF. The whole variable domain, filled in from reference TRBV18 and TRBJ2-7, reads NAGVMQNPRHLVRRRGQEARLRCSPMKGHSHVYWYRQLPEEGLKFMVYLQKENIIDESGMPKERFSAEFPKEGPSILRIQQVVRGDSAAYFCASSAGFISYEQYFGPGTRLTVT.

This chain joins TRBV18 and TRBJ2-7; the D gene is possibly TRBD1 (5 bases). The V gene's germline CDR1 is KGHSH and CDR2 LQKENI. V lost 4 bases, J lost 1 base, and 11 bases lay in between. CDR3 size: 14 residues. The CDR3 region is CASSRTRDSYEQYF. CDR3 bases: TGTGCCAGCTCACGGACCAGGGATTCCTACGAGCAGTACTTC.

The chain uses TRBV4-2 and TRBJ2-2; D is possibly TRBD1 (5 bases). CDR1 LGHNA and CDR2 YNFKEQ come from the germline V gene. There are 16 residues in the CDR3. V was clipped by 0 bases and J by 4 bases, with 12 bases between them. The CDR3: CASSQEAGFVTGELFF. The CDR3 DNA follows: TGTGCCAGCAGCCAAGAGGCAGGGTTTGTCACCGGGGAGCTGTTTTTT.

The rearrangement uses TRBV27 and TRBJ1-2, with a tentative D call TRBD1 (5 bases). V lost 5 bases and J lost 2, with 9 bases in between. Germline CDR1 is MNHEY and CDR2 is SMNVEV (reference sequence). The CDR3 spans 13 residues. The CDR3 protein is CASSTSGNYGYTF. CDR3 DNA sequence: TGTGCCAGCAGTACCTCAGGGAACTATGGCTACACCTTC.

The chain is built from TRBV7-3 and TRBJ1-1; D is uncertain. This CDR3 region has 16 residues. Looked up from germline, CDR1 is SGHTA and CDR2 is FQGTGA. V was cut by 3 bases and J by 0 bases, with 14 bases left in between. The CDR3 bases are TGTGCCAGCAGCTTGGGAGGACCTTGGATGAACACTGAAGCTTTCTTT. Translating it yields CASSLGGPWMNTEAFF.

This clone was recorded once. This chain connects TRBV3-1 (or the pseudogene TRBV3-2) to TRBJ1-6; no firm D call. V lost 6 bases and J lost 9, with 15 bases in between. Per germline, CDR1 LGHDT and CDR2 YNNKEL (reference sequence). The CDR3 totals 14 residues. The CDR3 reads CASSARDRSSPLHF. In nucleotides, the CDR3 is TGTGCCAGCAGTGCCCGGGATAGGAGTTCACCCCTCCACTTT.

The CDR3 nucleotides read TGTGCCAGCAGTTACTCGACAGGGGGATCTGGAAACACCATATATTTT. Translated: CASSYSTGGSGNTIYF. The chain joins TRBV6-5 to TRBJ1-3; 9 nucleotides line up with TRBD1. Per the germline V gene, CDR1 is MNHEY and CDR2 is SVGAGI. CDR3 length: 16 residues. After removal of 0 bases from V and 1 base from J, the junction contained 1 base not matched to a gene.

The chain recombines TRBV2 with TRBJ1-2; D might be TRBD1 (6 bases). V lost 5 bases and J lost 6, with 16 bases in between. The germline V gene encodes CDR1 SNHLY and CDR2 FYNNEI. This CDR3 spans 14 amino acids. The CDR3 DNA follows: TGTGCCAGCAGTTTCACAGGGTATGGTAATGGCTACACCTTC. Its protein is CASSFTGYGNGYTF.

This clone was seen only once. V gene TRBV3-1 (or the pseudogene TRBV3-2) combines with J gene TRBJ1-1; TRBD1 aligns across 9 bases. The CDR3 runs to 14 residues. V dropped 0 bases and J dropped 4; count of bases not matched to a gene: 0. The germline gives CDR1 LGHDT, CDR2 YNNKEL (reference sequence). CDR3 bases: TGTGCCAGCAGCCAAGAGACAGGGGGCACTGAAGCTTTCTTT. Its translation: CASSQETGGTEAFF.

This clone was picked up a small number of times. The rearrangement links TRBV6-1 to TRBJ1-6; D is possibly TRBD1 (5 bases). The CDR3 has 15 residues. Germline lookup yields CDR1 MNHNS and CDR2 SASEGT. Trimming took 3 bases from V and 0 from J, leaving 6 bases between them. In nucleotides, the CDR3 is TGTGCCAGCAGTGAGGGGGGCTCCTATAATTCACCCCTCCACTTT. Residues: CASSEGGSYNSPLHF.

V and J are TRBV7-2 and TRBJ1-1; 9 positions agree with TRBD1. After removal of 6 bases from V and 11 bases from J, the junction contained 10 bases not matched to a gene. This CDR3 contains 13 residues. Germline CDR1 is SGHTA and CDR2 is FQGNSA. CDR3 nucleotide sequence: TGTGCCAGCAGTTCGGGGACAGGGACGCTGGCTTTCTTT. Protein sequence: CASSSGTGTLAFF. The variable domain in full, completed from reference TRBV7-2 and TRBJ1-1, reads GAGVSQSPSNKVTEKGKDVELRCDPISGHTALYWYRQSLGQGLEFLIYFQGNSAPDKSGLPSDRFSAERTGGSVSTLTIQRTQQEDSAVYLCASSSGTGTLAFFGQGTRLTVV.